A few counts support the clone carrying this T cell receptor beta chain. The target antigen is unknown. This sample was taken from a study of CD8 T cells in ankylosing spondylitis. Study-level points and caveats: It appeared that ankylosing spondylitis blood was characterized by a TCR beta motif of several highly homologous variants. Matched synovial fluid from ankylosing spondylitis patients was reported to be enriched for disease-linked clones.

TCRdb fed the 5' RACE reads into MiXCR, producing one record per CDR3 protein. Of around 890,000 distinct CDR3 sequences listed, about 10% are singletons. The receptor's source is a male donor with ankylosing spondylitis. Sequencing used blood, either unsorted or a sorted T cell fraction (not recorded which).

In nucleotides, the CDR3 is TGCGCCAGCAGCCGGCTGGGACGCGCGACGGATGAGCAGTTCTTC. Its translation: CASSRLGRATDEQFF. The chain links TRBV4-3 to TRBJ2-1; D could derive from TRBD1 or TRBD2 (5 bases each). This CDR3 has 15 residues. Germline CDR1 reads LGHNA; CDR2 reads YSLEER. Trimming took 4 bases from V and 8 from J, leaving 18 bases between them.